The T cell receptor (beta chain) under discussion was sequenced for a study of T cell responses to AZD1222 COVID-19 vaccine. TCRdb keeps only in-frame clones here, not all; method: immunoSEQ multiplex PCR. Altogether around 110,000 clones are present, around 90% being singletons, with the ten largest covering just over 9.5%. Concerning this clone: Its antigen is not identified.

The ends were cut back, 0 bases at V and 1 base at J, with 9 bases in the middle. The CDR3 covers 15 residues. Per the germline V gene, CDR1 is KGHSH and CDR2 is LQKENI. Study results and caveats: At 160-218 and 743-854, vaccine-associated CD4 TCRs were dominant, and they spanned spike.

The genes are TRBV18 and TRBJ1-1; maybe TRBD1 (5 bases). The input for sequencing was peripheral blood, taken on day 0 of AZD1222 vaccination. This TCR was recovered from an adult in good health. DNA of the CDR3: TGTGCCAGCTCACCACCGAACGGGGGGAACACTGAAGCTTTCTTT. This codes for CASSPPNGGNTEAFF.